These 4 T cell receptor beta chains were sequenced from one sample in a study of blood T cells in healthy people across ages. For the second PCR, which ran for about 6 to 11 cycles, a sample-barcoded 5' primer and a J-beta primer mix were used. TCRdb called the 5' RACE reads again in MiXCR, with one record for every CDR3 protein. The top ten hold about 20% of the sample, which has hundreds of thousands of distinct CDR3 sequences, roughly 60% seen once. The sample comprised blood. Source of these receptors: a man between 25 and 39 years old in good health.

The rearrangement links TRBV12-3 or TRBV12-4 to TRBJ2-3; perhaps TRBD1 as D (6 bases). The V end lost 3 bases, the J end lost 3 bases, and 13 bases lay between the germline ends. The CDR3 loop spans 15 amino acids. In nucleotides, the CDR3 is TGTGCCAGCAGTTTTATTCAGGGGAGAACAGATACGCAGTATTTT. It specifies CASSFIQGRTDTQYF.

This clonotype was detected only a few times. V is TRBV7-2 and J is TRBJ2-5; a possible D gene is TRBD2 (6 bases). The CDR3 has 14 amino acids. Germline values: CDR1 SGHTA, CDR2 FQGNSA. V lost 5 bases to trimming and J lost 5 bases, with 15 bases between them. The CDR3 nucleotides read TGTGCCAGCAGCCCCGGACTATTTGGGGAGACCCAGTACTTC. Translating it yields CASSPGLFGETQYF.

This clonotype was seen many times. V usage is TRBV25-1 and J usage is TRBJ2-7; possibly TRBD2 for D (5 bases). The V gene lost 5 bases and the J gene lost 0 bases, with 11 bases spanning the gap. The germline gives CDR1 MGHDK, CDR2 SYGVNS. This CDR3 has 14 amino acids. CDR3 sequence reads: CASSRSGSSYEQYF. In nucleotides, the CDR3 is TGTGCCAGCAGTCGGTCGGGGAGCTCCTACGAGCAGTACTTC.

The CDR3 is CASSYRETGELFF. The CDR3 coding sequence is TGTGCCAGCAGTTACCGGGAGACCGGGGAGCTGTTTTTT. The J gene is TRBJ2-2, the V gene TRBV6-2 or TRBV6-3, with D possibly matching TRBD2 (6 bases). Trimming left V 2 bases short and J 5 bases short, with 6 bases between. Germline V gene data show CDR1 as MNHEY and CDR2 as SVGEGT. This CDR3 spans 13 amino acids.